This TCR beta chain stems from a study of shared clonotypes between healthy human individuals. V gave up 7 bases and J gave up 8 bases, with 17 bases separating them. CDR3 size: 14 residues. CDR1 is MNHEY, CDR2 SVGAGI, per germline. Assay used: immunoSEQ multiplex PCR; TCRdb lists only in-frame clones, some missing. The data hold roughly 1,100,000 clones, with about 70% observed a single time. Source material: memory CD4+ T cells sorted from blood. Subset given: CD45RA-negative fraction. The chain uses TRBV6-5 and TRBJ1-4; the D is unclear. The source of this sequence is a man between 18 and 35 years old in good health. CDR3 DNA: TGTGCCAGCACCGACGTGAGAGTAAGGGAAAAACTGTTTTTT. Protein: CASTDVRVREKLFF.